These 9 T cell receptor beta chains were all obtained from the same sample, sequenced in a study of vaccination and CD4 T cells after COVID-19. Time point meaning: late sampling 161 to 241 days after vaccination in three convalescent patients. TCRdb called the PCR reads again in MiXCR, with one record for every CDR3 protein. The sample lists tens of thousands of distinct CDR3 sequences, roughly 45% occurring once. Sample: CD4+ T cells from blood, taken about 7 months after SARS-CoV-2 vaccination. Receptors originate from a human donor who had recovered from COVID-19.

The V gene is TRBV27, the J gene TRBJ2-7; perhaps TRBD1 as D (5 bases). Germline V gives CDR1 MNHEY, CDR2 SMNVEV (reference sequence). The CDR3 has 13 residues. The V end was cut by 5 bases, the J end by 3 bases, with 11 bases between. In DNA form, the CDR3 reads TGTGCCAGCAGTCTACAGGACGGCTACGAGCAGTACTTC. Its translation: CASSLQDGYEQYF.

This chain joins TRBV7-9 and TRBJ2-1, with 8 positions matching TRBD2. The CDR3 length is 16 residues. CDR1 SEHNR and CDR2 FQNEAQ come from the germline V gene (reference sequence). J was trimmed by 0 bases and V by 1 base; bases with no gene match: 2. DNA of the CDR3: TGTGCCAGCAGCTTAGACGGGAGGGGCTCCTACAATGAGCAGTTCTTC. Translation gives CASSLDGRGSYNEQFF.

The V call is TRBV6-4, the J call TRBJ2-3; maybe TRBD2 (6 bases). This CDR3 region has 15 residues. Trimming stripped 0 bases from V and 0 bases from J, with 7 bases between. Germline lookup yields CDR1 MRHNA and CDR2 SNTAGT. The CDR3, as DNA: TGTGCCAGCAGTGACTCAGCGGGTAGCACAGATACGCAGTATTTT. It codes for CASSDSAGSTDTQYF.

On this clonotype: Germline is not matched at one junction end, which may reflect a read error. This chain connects TRBV2 to TRBJ2-7; D is perhaps TRBD2 (6 bases). The CDR3 has 12 residues. The germline V gene encodes CDR1 SNHLY and CDR2 FYNNEI. CDR3 region: CASSEARGRVDF. The CDR3 DNA follows: TGTGCCAGCAGTGAAGCGCGGGGCAGGGTTGACTTC.

The genes are TRBV7-9 and TRBJ1-1; 9 bases are shared with TRBD1. Trimming cost V 2 bases and J 4 bases; bases outside gene matches: 8. The CDR3 totals 16 residues. Germline lookup yields CDR1 SEHNR and CDR2 FQNEAQ (reference sequence). The CDR3 loop reads CASSLTGGDLSTEAFF. CDR3 nucleotide sequence: TGTGCCAGCAGCTTAACAGGGGGCGATTTATCCACTGAAGCTTTCTTT.

The chain recombines TRBV28 with TRBJ2-1; D is perhaps TRBD2 (6 bases). CDR1 and CDR2 (germline): MDHEN, SYDVKM. Trimming cost V 5 bases and J 1 base, with 9 bases left between them. The CDR3 has 14 amino acids. CDR3 in amino acids: CASSRSGSYNEQFF. DNA for the CDR3: TGTGCCAGCAGTAGAAGCGGGTCCTACAATGAGCAGTTCTTC.

This clonotype is labeled medium-sized (0.01 to 0.1%). The chain's CDR3 is CASGSGQIQETQYF. In nucleotides, the CDR3 is TGTGCCAGCGGGTCGGGACAGATACAAGAGACCCAGTACTTC. The V call is TRBV2, the J call TRBJ2-5; 7 bases are shared with TRBD1. V lost 8 bases to trimming and J lost 2 bases; unmatched junction nucleotides: 8. Germline CDR1 reads SNHLY; CDR2 reads FYNNEI. The CDR3 loop spans 14 amino acids.

The CDR3 DNA is TGTGCCAGCAGTTTCTGGGGGGCGGATTACGAGCAGTACTTC. This sequence encodes CASSFWGADYEQYF. The rearrangement uses TRBV27 and TRBJ2-7; D possibly matches TRBD1 or TRBD2 (6 bases each). With 3 bases removed from V and 4 bases from J, the gap between germline ends came to 13 bases. Germline values: CDR1 MNHEY, CDR2 SMNVEV (reference sequence). CDR3 size: 14 residues.

By share of the sample, this clonotype is medium-sized (0.01 to 0.1%). This rearrangement joins TRBV20-1 to TRBJ2-3, with D maybe TRBD2 (6 bases). The germline V gene encodes CDR1 DFQATT and CDR2 SNEGSKA (reference sequence). The CDR3 is 12 residues long. Between the trimmed V and J ends, which lost 3 bases and 11 bases, there was a span of 15 bases. This CDR3 is CSARPREVGQYF. The CDR3 nucleotides are TGCAGTGCTAGGCCTAGGGAGGTGGGGCAGTATTTT.